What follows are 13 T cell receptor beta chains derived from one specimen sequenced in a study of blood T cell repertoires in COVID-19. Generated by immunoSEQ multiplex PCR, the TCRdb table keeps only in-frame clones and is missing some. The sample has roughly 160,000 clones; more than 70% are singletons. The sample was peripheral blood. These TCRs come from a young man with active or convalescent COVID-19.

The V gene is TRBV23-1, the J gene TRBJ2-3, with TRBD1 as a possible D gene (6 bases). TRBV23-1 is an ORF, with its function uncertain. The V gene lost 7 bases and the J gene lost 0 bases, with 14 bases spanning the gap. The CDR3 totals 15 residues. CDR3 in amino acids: CASILPGDSTDTQYF. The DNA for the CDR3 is TGCGCCAGCATCCTTCCAGGGGACAGCACAGATACGCAGTATTTT.

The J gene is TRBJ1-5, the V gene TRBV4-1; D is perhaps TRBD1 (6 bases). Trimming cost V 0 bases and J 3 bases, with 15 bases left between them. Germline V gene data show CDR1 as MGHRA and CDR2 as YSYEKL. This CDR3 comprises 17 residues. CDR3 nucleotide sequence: TGCGCCAGCAGCCAAGATACAAGGGGGGGACCCAATCAGCCCCAGCATTTT. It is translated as CASSQDTRGGPNQPQHF.

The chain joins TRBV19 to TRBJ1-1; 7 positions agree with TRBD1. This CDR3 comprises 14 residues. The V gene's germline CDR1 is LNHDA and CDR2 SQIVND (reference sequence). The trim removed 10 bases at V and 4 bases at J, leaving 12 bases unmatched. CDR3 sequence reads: CATTGANRVTEAFF. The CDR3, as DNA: TGTGCCACTACAGGGGCGAATCGGGTCACTGAAGCTTTCTTT.

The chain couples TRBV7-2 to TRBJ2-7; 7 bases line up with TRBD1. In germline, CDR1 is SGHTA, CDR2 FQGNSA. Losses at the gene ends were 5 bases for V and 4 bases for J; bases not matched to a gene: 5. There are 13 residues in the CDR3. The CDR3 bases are TGTGCCAGCAGCAACAGGGGCTTTTACGAGCAGTACTTC. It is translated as CASSNRGFYEQYF.

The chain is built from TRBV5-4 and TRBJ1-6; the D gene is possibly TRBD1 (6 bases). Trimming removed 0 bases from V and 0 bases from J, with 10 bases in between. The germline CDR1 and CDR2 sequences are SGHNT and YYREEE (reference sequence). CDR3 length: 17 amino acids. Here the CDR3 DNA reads TGTGCCAGCAGCTTGGGACAGGACCTCTCCTATAATTCACCCCTCCACTTT. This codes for CASSLGQDLSYNSPLHF.

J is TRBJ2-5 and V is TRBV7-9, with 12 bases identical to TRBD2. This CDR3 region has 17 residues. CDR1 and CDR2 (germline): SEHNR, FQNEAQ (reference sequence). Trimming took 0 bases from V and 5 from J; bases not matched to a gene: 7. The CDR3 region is CASSLALSSGGAETQYF. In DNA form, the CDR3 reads TGTGCCAGCAGCTTAGCGCTTTCTAGCGGGGGGGCGGAGACCCAGTACTTC. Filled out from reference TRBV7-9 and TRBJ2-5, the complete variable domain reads DTGVSQNPRHKITKRGQNVTFRCDPISEHNRLYWYRQTLGQGPEFLTYFQNEAQLEKSRLLSDRFSAERPKGSFSTLEIQRTEQGDSAMYLCASSLALSSGGAETQYFGPGTRLLVL.

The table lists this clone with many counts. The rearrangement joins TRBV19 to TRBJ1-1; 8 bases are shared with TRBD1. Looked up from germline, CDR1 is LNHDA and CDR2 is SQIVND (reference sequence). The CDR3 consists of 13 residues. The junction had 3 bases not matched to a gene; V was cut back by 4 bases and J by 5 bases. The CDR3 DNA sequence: TGTGCCAGTAGTACAGGGGGCATGACTGAAGCTTTCTTT. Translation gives CASSTGGMTEAFF.

The CDR3 protein is CASSISSPICKKNIQYF. In nucleotides, the CDR3 is TGTGCCAGCAGCATATCGAGTCCCATTTGCAAAAAAAACATTCAGTACTTC. The chain couples TRBV3-1 (or the pseudogene TRBV3-2) to TRBJ2-4; D remains unclear. Germline assignment: CDR1 LGHDT and CDR2 YNNKEL (reference sequence). Trimming left V 5 bases short and J 4 bases short, with 21 bases between. The CDR3 has 17 residues.

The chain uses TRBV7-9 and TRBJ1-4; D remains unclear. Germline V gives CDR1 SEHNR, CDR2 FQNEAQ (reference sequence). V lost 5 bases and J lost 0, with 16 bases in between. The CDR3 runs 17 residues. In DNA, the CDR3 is TGTGCCAGCAGCCCAGAGGCGAAACCAGCAACTAATGAAAAACTGTTTTTT. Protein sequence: CASSPEAKPATNEKLFF. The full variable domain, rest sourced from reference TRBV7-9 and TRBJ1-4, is DTGVSQNPRHKITKRGQNVTFRCDPISEHNRLYWYRQTLGQGPEFLTYFQNEAQLEKSRLLSDRFSAERPKGSFSTLEIQRTEQGDSAMYLCASSPEAKPATNEKLFFGSGTQLSVL.

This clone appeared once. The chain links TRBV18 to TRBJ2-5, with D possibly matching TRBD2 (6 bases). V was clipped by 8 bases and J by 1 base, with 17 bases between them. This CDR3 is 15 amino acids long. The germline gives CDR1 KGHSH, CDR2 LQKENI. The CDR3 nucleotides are TGTGCCAGCACGCGGGACGCAGGAATCCAAGAGACCCAGTACTTC. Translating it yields CASTRDAGIQETQYF.

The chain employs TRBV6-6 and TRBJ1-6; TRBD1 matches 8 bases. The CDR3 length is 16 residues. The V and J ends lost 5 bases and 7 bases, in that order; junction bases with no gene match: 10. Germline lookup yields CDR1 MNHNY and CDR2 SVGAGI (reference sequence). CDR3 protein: CASSKGQGATNSPLHF. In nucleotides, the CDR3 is TGTGCCAGCAGTAAGGGGCAGGGGGCGACAAATTCACCCCTCCACTTT.

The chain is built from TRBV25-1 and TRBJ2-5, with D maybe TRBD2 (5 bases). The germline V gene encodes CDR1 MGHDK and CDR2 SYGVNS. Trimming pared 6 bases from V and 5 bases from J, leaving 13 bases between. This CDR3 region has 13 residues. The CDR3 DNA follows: TGTGCCAGCAGCCTCCAGCGGAGGGAGACCCAGTACTTC. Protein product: CASSLQRRETQYF.

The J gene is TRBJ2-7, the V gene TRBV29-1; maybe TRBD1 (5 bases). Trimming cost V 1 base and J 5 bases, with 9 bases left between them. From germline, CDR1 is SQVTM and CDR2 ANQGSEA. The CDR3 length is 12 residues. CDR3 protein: CSVEGTRDEQYF. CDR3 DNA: TGCAGCGTTGAAGGGACCAGGGACGAGCAGTACTTC.